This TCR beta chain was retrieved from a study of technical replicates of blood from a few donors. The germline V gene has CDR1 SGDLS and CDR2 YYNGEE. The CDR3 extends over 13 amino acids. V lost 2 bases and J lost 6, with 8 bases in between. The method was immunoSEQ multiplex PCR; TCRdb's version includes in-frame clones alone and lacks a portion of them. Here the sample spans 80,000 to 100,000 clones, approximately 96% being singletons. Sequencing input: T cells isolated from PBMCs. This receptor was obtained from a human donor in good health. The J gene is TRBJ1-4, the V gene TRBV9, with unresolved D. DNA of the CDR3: TGTGCCAGCAGCGTCGAGGTTGATGAAAAACTGTTTTTT. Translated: CASSVEVDEKLFF.